This is a list of T cell receptor beta chains from one sample in a study of cytomegalovirus exposure and HLA in healthy donors. TCRdb's copy holds only in-frame clones and misses some; the assay was immunoSEQ multiplex PCR. The data show around 99,000 clones, with around 77% seen just once and 3% to 3.5% held by the top ten. Sequences were obtained from PBMCs. The receptor source for this set is a man in his forties in good health and CMV-seronegative. Each CDR3 is given with its conserved first and last residue. D genes are given only for firm matches. A clone size is listed for some rows: how often the clone was seen (once, few, many), or a class if it is expanded.

>-|TRBV11-2|-|TRBJ1-2
CASSLVAGNYGYTF
TGTGCCAGCAGCTTAGTGGCGGGAAACTATGGCTACACCTTC
>TRBD1|TRBV29-1|-|TRBJ2-7
CSVELQGASYEQYF
TGCAGCGTTGAATTACAGGGGGCTTCCTACGAGCAGTACTTC
>-|TRBV7-9|-|TRBJ2-2
CASSLQAVGELFF
TGTGCCAGCAGCTTACAGGCAGTCGGGGAGCTGTTTTTT
>TRBD2|TRBV5-1|-|TRBJ2-3
CASSSVAGGITDTQYF
TGCGCCAGCAGCTCGGTAGCGGGGGGCATTACAGATACGCAGTATTTT
>TRBD2|TRBV7-2|few|TRBJ2-1
CASSLRGSGGVNEQFF
TGTGCCAGCAGCTTGAGGGGTAGCGGGGGGGTAAATGAGCAGTTCTTC
>-|TRBV2|-|TRBJ2-7
CASSEEDNLTYEQYF
TGTGCCAGCAGTGAAGAGGACAATCTAACCTACGAGCAGTACTTC
>-|TRBV27|-|TRBJ2-6
CASRKHVTGAGANVLTF
TGTGCCAGCAGGAAACACGTGACCGGGGCTGGGGCCAACGTCCTGACTTTC
>-|TRBV29-1|-|TRBJ2-1
CSTQLRSYNEQFF
TGCAGCACCCAACTACGGTCCTACAATGAGCAGTTCTTC
>-|TRBV11-2|-|TRBJ2-5
CASSLQGETQYF
TGTGCCAGCAGCTTGCAGGGGGAGACCCAGTACTTC
>TRBD1|TRBV19|-|TRBJ1-6
CASSPQGGYNSPLHF
TGTGCCAGTAGTCCGCAGGGGGGATATAATTCACCCCTCCACTTT
>-|TRBV21-1|once|TRBJ2-7
CASSNTYEQYF
TGTGCCAGCAGCAACACCTACGAGCAGTACTTC
>TRBD1|TRBV6-6|-|TRBJ1-6
CASRTQGVSLHF
TGTGCCAGCAGGACACAGGGGGTTTCCCTCCACTTT
>-|TRBV5-1|-|TRBJ2-3
CASSLAGQLLPLGDTQYF
TGCGCCAGCAGCTTGGCCGGACAGCTCCTACCCCTCGGAGATACGCAGTATTTT
>-|TRBV6-5|-|TRBJ1-1
CASSDWREAFF
TGTGCCAGCAGTGATTGGAGGGAAGCTTTCTTT
>-|TRBV2|medium-sized|TRBJ2-1
CASSSQTGLVNEQFF
TGTGCCAGCAGTTCCCAAACAGGGCTAGTCAATGAGCAGTTCTTC
>-|TRBV11-2|-|TRBJ1-1
CASSLVARKNTEAFF
TGTGCCAGCAGCTTAGTGGCCAGAAAGAACACTGAAGCTTTCTTT
>TRBD2|TRBV30|-|TRBJ2-3
CAWSDGVREMGSDTQYF
TGTGCCTGGAGTGACGGTGTGCGGGAGATGGGCTCAGATACGCAGTATTTT
>TRBD1|TRBV6-6|-|TRBJ1-5
CASSLQGPGNQPQHF
TGTGCCAGCAGTTTACAGGGGCCGGGCAATCAGCCCCAGCATTTT
>-|TRBV2|-|TRBJ2-3
CASNPNRGTDTQYF
TGTGCCAGCAATCCGAACAGGGGCACAGATACGCAGTATTTT
>-|TRBV5-1|-|TRBJ1-2
CASSTTGDSGYGYTF
TGCGCCAGCAGCACTACGGGGGACTCGGGCTATGGCTACACCTTC
>-|TRBV6-6|-|TRBJ2-5
CASSRRSEETQYF
TGTGCCAGCAGCCGCAGGTCCGAGGAGACCCAGTACTTC
>-|TRBV6-5|-|TRBJ1-2
CASSNGAEYGYTF
TGTGCCAGCAGTAACGGAGCAGAGTATGGCTACACCTTC
>TRBD1|TRBV7-8|once|TRBJ2-2
CASSFQQGYTGELFF
TGTGCCAGCAGCTTCCAACAGGGGTACACCGGGGAGCTGTTTTTT
>-|TRBV29-1|once|TRBJ2-3
CSVSVENTDTQYF
TGCAGCGTTTCGGTGGAGAATACAGATACGCAGTATTTT
>-|TRBV5-1|-|TRBJ1-2
CASSSQGYGYTF
TGCGCCAGCAGCTCACAGGGTTATGGCTACACCTTC
>TRBD1|TRBV5-5|few|TRBJ1-6
CASSAAGTGGNSPLHF
TGTGCCAGCAGCGCCGCCGGGACAGGGGGTAATTCACCCCTCCACTTT
>-|TRBV28|-|TRBJ2-5
CASSFLSLETQYF
TGTGCCAGCAGTTTCCTATCACTGGAGACCCAGTACTTC
>-|TRBV5-1|once|TRBJ1-4
CASSSGQTTTNEKLFF
TGCGCCAGCAGCTCGGGACAAACGACAACTAATGAAAAACTGTTTTTT
>-|TRBV6-1|few|TRBJ2-7
CASSARHGYEQYF
TGTGCCAGCAGTGCCCGACACGGCTACGAGCAGTACTTC
>TRBD1|TRBV5-6|-|TRBJ1-5
CASSSGTGGYQPQHF
TGTGCCAGCAGTTCCGGGACAGGGGGCTATCAGCCCCAGCATTTT
>TRBD1|TRBV4-2|few|TRBJ1-6
CASSQATAGGYNSPLHF
TGTGCCAGCAGCCAAGCGACTGCAGGGGGTTATAATTCACCCCTCCACTTT
>-|TRBV6-5|-|TRBJ2-5
CASRRQDQETQYF
TGTGCCAGCAGGAGACAGGACCAAGAGACCCAGTACTTC
>-|TRBV5-6|-|TRBJ2-7
CASSSGGKTYEQYF
TGTGCCAGCAGCTCAGGGGGGAAAACCTACGAGCAGTACTTC
>TRBD1|TRBV28|-|TRBJ1-3
CASSLTGSGNTIYF
TGTGCCAGCAGTTTGACAGGGTCTGGAAACACCATATATTTT
>TRBD1|TRBV2|-|TRBJ1-2
CASSETWTGGVYGYTF
TGTGCCAGCAGTGAAACGTGGACAGGGGGAGTCTATGGCTACACCTTC
>-|TRBV30|few|TRBJ1-5
CAWSPAGQPQHF
TGTGCCTGGAGCCCTGCAGGTCAGCCCCAGCATTTT
>TRBD2|TRBV19|-|TRBJ2-1
CASSITASGYNEQFF
TGTGCCAGTAGTATTACCGCTAGCGGCTACAATGAGCAGTTCTTC
>TRBD2|TRBV7-2|-|TRBJ2-3
CASSFPGRGRSTDTQYF
TGTGCCAGCAGCTTCCCGGGGCGGGGGAGAAGCACAGATACGCAGTATTTT
>-|TRBV2|-|TRBJ1-2
CASSREGGYGYTF
TGTGCCAGCAGTCGGGAAGGGGGCTATGGCTACACCTTC
>-|TRBV14|-|TRBJ2-2
CASSRRGGSTGELFF
TGTGCCAGCAGTCGGCGCGGTGGGTCGACCGGGGAGCTGTTTTTT
>-|TRBV5-1|-|TRBJ2-7
CASRDMYSYEQYF
TGCGCCAGTCGGGACATGTATTCCTACGAGCAGTACTTC
>TRBD1|TRBV15|-|TRBJ1-5
CATSRDQGAGQPQHF
TGTGCCACCAGCAGAGATCAGGGGGCCGGTCAGCCCCAGCATTTT
>-|TRBV10-2|-|TRBJ2-7
CASRETASYEQYF
TGCGCCAGCAGGGAAACAGCTTCCTACGAGCAGTACTTC
>-|TRBV5-1|-|TRBJ2-2
CASSLRSAGANTGELFF
TGCGCCAGCAGCTTGAGGTCGGCGGGCGCGAACACCGGGGAGCTGTTTTTT
>-|TRBV5-1|-|TRBJ2-7
CASSHSSGGVEQYF
TGCGCCAGCAGCCACTCTTCGGGGGGCGTCGAGCAGTACTTC
>-|TRBV27|once|TRBJ2-1
CASSLETGRGEQFF
TGTGCCAGCAGTTTAGAGACAGGCCGGGGTGAGCAGTTCTTC
>-|TRBV2|-|TRBJ2-7
CASSEEGSGYEQYF
TGTGCCAGCAGTGAAGAGGGAAGCGGCTACGAGCAGTACTTC
>-|TRBV5-4|-|TRBJ2-7
CASSFLQGGTYEQYF
TGTGCCAGCAGCTTCCTCCAGGGCGGGACCTACGAGCAGTACTTC
>-|TRBV10-1|once|TRBJ2-1
CASSGSGRGEQFF
TGCGCCAGCAGTGGTTCCGGGCGAGGGGAGCAGTTCTTC
>-|TRBV28|-|TRBJ2-7
CASSRGTGIYEQYF
TGTGCCAGCAGCCGCGGGACGGGTATCTACGAGCAGTACTTC
>TRBD1|TRBV27|-|TRBJ1-1
CASSLLDRATEAFF
TGTGCCAGCAGTTTATTGGACAGGGCAACTGAAGCTTTCTTT
>TRBD2|TRBV4-2|-|TRBJ2-4
CASSQDKREGPRNIQYF
TGTGCCAGCAGCCAAGATAAACGGGAGGGCCCTAGGAACATTCAGTACTTC
>TRBD1|TRBV10-2|-|TRBJ2-2
CASEQGVSGELFF
TGCGCCAGCGAACAGGGGGTTTCCGGGGAGCTGTTTTTT
>TRBD1|TRBV29-1|-|TRBJ1-4
CSVEGTGGEKLFF
TGCAGCGTTGAAGGGACAGGGGGTGAAAAACTGTTTTTT
>TRBD1|TRBV5-4|-|TRBJ1-2
CVSSPGTGDYGYTF
TGTGTCAGCAGCCCTGGGACAGGGGACTATGGCTACACCTTC